The 21 T cell receptor beta chains below all came from one sample that was sequenced in a study of T cells after yellow fever vaccination (dated by TCRdb to between 2017 and 2020). The receptor library was made with 5' RACE. The sequencer listed for this sample is Illumina HiSeq 2500. TCRdb reanalyzed the raw reads on its own, using fastp at Q25 for trimming and MiXCR for clone calling, and kept in-frame beta chains. Rows matching on CDR3 protein sequence are summarized as one entry with the most common DNA and genes. The sample profile shows about 26,000 distinct CDR3 sequences; 4.5% to 6% of them were found once. The ten largest account for roughly 10% of the sample. Sample treatment or condition, as interpreted from the label and publication: live attenuated yellow fever vaccine strain. The sample was PBMCs, either bulk or a sorted T-cell subset (CD4+, CD8+, memory, or dextramer-sorted; not recorded which), taken 15 days after the yellow fever booster vaccination. These receptors were obtained from a man aged 25-45 years who received the YFV17D yellow fever vaccine.

This clonotype was seen at least ten times. V and J are TRBV6-5 and TRBJ2-7, with a possible D match to TRBD2 (5 bases). The CDR3 is made up of 15 amino acids. Germline CDR1 is MNHEY and CDR2 is SVGAGI. V shed 5 bases and J shed 3 bases, with 17 bases lying between them. The CDR3 here is CASSLPENGNYEQYF. CDR3 bases: TGTGCCAGCAGTCTGCCGGAGAACGGGAACTACGAGCAGTACTTC.

This clonotype was counted at least ten times. V and J are TRBV7-9 and TRBJ2-3; tentative D call: TRBD2 (6 bases). The CDR3 consists of 16 residues. Trimming shortened V by 3 bases and J by 5 bases, and 18 bases separated the two germline ends. Germline V gene lookup returns CDR1 SEHNR and CDR2 FQNEAQ (reference sequence). The CDR3: CASSLRRAGRGDTQYF. DNA for the CDR3: TGTGCCAGCAGCTTGAGACGGGCGGGAAGGGGAGATACGCAGTATTTT. Looking up the rest from reference TRBV7-9 and TRBJ2-3 gives the full variable domain: DTGVSQNPRHKITKRGQNVTFRCDPISEHNRLYWYRQTLGQGPEFLTYFQNEAQLEKSRLLSDRFSAERPKGSFSTLEIQRTEQGDSAMYLCASSLRRAGRGDTQYFGPGTRLTVL.

This clonotype showed up many times. This chain's CDR3 is CASSTGTVRSTDTQYF. The CDR3 DNA follows: TGCGCCAGCAGCACGGGGACGGTCCGGAGCACAGATACGCAGTATTTT. J is TRBJ2-3 and V is TRBV5-1, with D possibly called TRBD1 or TRBD2 (5 bases each). CDR1 SGHRS and CDR2 YFSETQ come from the germline V gene. Trimming took 4 bases from V and 0 from J, leaving 15 bases between them. This CDR3 has 16 amino acids. Based on the CDR3 plus reference TRBV5-1 and TRBJ2-3, the full variable domain is KAGVTQTPRYLIKTRGQQVTLSCSPISGHRSVSWYQQTPGQGLQFLFEYFSETQRNKGNFPGRFSGRQFSNSRSEMNVSTLELGDSALYLCASSTGTVRSTDTQYFGPGTRLTVL.

At least ten counts were recorded for this clonotype. The V call is TRBV12-3 or TRBV12-4, the J call TRBJ2-5; 12 bases are a match to TRBD1. Trimming at V came to 5 bases and at J to 5 bases, leaving 15 bases not matched to a gene. The CDR3 is 18 amino acids. The CDR3 loop is CASSRIRTGTGGPETQYF. CDR3 nucleotide sequence: TGTGCCAGCAGTCGGATTCGAACCGGGACAGGGGGCCCGGAGACCCAGTACTTC.

The table lists this clonotype with many counts. Mismatch with germline at one junction end may stem from a read error. V gene TRBV5-1 combines with J gene TRBJ2-5, with D uncertain. CDR1 is SGHRS, CDR2 YFSETQ, per germline. CDR3 length: 12 amino acids. CDR3 loop: CASSFSQETQYF. CDR3 DNA sequence: TGTGCCAGCAGTTTCTCGCAAGAGACCCAGTACTTC.

This clonotype was observed many times. The J gene is TRBJ2-2, the V gene TRBV7-2, with D unclear. Germline values: CDR1 SGHTA, CDR2 FQGNSA. The CDR3 has 15 amino acids. Trimming left V 5 bases short and J 3 bases short, with 13 bases between. The CDR3 here is CASSPNGLDTGELFF. As DNA, the CDR3 is TGTGCCAGCAGCCCTAATGGCCTAGACACCGGGGAGCTGTTTTTT.

This clonotype showed up many times. The gene calls are TRBV18 and TRBJ2-7; TRBD1 agrees at 8 bases. CDR3 size: 16 residues. Losses at the gene ends were 0 bases for V and 1 base for J; bases not matched to a gene: 5. From germline, CDR1 is KGHSH and CDR2 LQKENI. In nucleotides, the CDR3 is TGTGCCAGCTCACCACCTTCGGGACAGGTATCCTACGAGCAGTACTTC. It is translated as CASSPPSGQVSYEQYF.

This clonotype was observed many times. The chain has TRBV30 and TRBJ1-2, with D perhaps TRBD1 (6 bases). The CDR3 spans 14 residues. The V gene's germline CDR1 is GTSNPN and CDR2 SVGIG (reference sequence). V was shortened by 2 bases and J by 8 bases, with 18 bases between the two germline ends. CDR3 DNA: TGTGCCTGGAGTTTTGGAGGGGGGGCCAAAGGCTACACCTTC. It encodes CAWSFGGGAKGYTF.

Details on this clonotype: Being one base from a much bigger clone, this may be a read error. This rearrangement joins TRBV30 to TRBJ2-5, with D unresolved. V was shortened by 2 bases and J by 5 bases, with 15 bases between the two germline ends. Germline lookup yields CDR1 GTSNPN and CDR2 SVGIG (reference sequence). The CDR3 runs 14 residues. CDR3 region: CAWSLGLACETQYF. The CDR3, as DNA: TGTGCCTGGAGTCTAGGTTTGGCGTGTGAGACCCAGTACTTC.

This clonotype has ten or more counts. The chain combines TRBV28 with TRBJ1-2; weak D call: TRBD1 (5 bases). The length of the CDR3 is 15 residues. The germline V gene encodes CDR1 MDHEN and CDR2 SYDVKM. With 5 bases removed from V and 4 bases from J, the gap between germline ends came to 17 bases. CDR3 coding DNA: TGTGCCAGCAGTACTTACACGGGGCGCGTCTATGGCTACACCTTC. Amino acid sequence: CASSTYTGRVYGYTF.

The rearrangement links TRBV7-2 to TRBJ2-7; D is ambiguous. The V end was cut by 1 base, the J end by 4 bases, with 8 bases between. This CDR3 spans 13 amino acids. Germline V gene sequence: CDR1 SGHTA, CDR2 FQGNSA. The CDR3 DNA sequence: TGTGCCAGCAGCTTAGAAGTCAGATACGAGCAGTACTTC. Translating it yields CASSLEVRYEQYF.

This clonotype was counted ten times or more. The V call is TRBV29-1, the J call TRBJ2-1; 9 bases are shared with TRBD1. The CDR3 consists of 15 residues. Germline lookup yields CDR1 SQVTM and CDR2 ANQGSEA. V shed 6 bases and J 4 bases; nucleotides not matched to a gene: 10. The CDR3 is CSVAGTGTVYNEQFF. Written as DNA, the CDR3 is TGCAGCGTAGCCGGGACAGGGACGGTATACAATGAGCAGTTCTTC.

This clonotype was seen repeatedly, ten times or more. V usage is TRBV20-1 and J usage is TRBJ2-7; TRBD2 matches 7 bases. The CDR3 consists of 15 residues. Germline assignment: CDR1 DFQATT and CDR2 SNEGSKA (reference sequence). J was trimmed by 1 base and V by 3 bases; bases with no gene match: 9. Here the CDR3 reads CSASLAGVGSYEQYF. Here the CDR3 DNA reads TGCAGTGCTAGCCTCGCGGGAGTAGGATCCTACGAGCAGTACTTC.

This chain connects TRBV29-1 to TRBJ1-5, with D possibly being TRBD1 (6 bases). This CDR3 comprises 15 residues. Trimming cost V 7 bases and J 4 bases, with 20 bases left between them. Germline CDR1 SQVTM, CDR2 ANQGSEA. CDR3 residues: CSDPFPGGQNQPQHF. The DNA of the CDR3 is TGCAGCGACCCGTTCCCGGGGGGCCAAAATCAGCCCCAGCATTTT.

V and J are TRBV7-2 and TRBJ2-7; no clear D. V was clipped by 5 bases and J by 2 bases, with 13 bases between them. Per germline, CDR1 SGHTA and CDR2 FQGNSA. The CDR3 is 14 residues long. The CDR3, as DNA: TGTGCCAGCAGCGTCTGGATTTCCACCTACGAGCAGTACTTC. Protein sequence: CASSVWISTYEQYF.

The sample holds many counts of this clonotype. The chain combines TRBV20-1 with TRBJ1-1, with 7 bases aligning to TRBD1. The CDR3 has 14 residues. Germline CDR1 reads DFQATT; CDR2 reads SNEGSKA (reference sequence). J gave up 3 bases and V 4 bases, and 8 bases lay outside the gene matches. Here the CDR3 reads CSAIPGGGDTEAFF. The CDR3 DNA is TGCAGTGCTATCCCAGGGGGTGGGGACACTGAAGCTTTCTTT.

This clonotype was seen many times. The CDR3 region has the DNA TGTGCCAGCAGTTTTGGTCTAGCGGGAGTGGGGGGAGATACGCAGTATTTT. This gives the protein CASSFGLAGVGGDTQYF. The chain joins TRBV27 to TRBJ2-3; 10 bases match TRBD2. Germline CDR1 reads MNHEY; CDR2 reads SMNVEV (reference sequence). V shed 3 bases, J shed 5 bases, and the junction held 11 bases outside the gene matches. The length of the CDR3 is 17 residues.

This clonotype has a count of ten or more. The chain is built from TRBV12-3 or TRBV12-4 and TRBJ1-1, with D unresolved. The CDR3 covers 11 residues. Trimming pared 1 base from V and 11 bases from J, leaving 8 bases between. For the CDR3, the DNA is TGTGCCAGCAGTTTAGGGGTGATCGCTTTCTTT. It translates to CASSLGVIAFF.

Ten or more counts support this clonotype. This CDR3 reads CASSEGTSGTTYEQYF. The CDR3 DNA reads TGTGCCAGCAGTGAGGGGACTAGCGGGACAACCTACGAGCAGTACTTC. This chain joins TRBV7-2 and TRBJ2-7, with 13 nucleotides matching TRBD2. With 6 bases clipped from V and 2 bases from J, the junction kept 7 bases outside the gene matches. The germline V gene has CDR1 SGHTA and CDR2 FQGNSA. The CDR3 consists of 16 residues.

This clonotype was observed at least ten times. The CDR3 region is CASSHSAENTEAFF. The DNA of the CDR3 is TGTGCCAGCAGTCACTCGGCGGAGAACACTGAAGCTTTCTTT. The rearrangement links TRBV12-3 or TRBV12-4 to TRBJ1-1; D call uncertain. This CDR3 region has 14 residues. The ends were cut back, 5 bases at V and 1 base at J, with 11 bases in the middle.

This clonotype showed up many times. The CDR3 DNA follows: TGCAGCGTGGGACAGGGTGTTCTCACTGAAGCTTTCTTT. The encoded protein is CSVGQGVLTEAFF. The chain recombines TRBV29-1 with TRBJ1-1, with 9 bases matching TRBD1. V lost 6 bases, J lost 4 bases, and 6 bases stayed unmatched. The V gene's germline CDR1 is SQVTM and CDR2 ANQGSEA. The CDR3 sequence is 13 residues long.